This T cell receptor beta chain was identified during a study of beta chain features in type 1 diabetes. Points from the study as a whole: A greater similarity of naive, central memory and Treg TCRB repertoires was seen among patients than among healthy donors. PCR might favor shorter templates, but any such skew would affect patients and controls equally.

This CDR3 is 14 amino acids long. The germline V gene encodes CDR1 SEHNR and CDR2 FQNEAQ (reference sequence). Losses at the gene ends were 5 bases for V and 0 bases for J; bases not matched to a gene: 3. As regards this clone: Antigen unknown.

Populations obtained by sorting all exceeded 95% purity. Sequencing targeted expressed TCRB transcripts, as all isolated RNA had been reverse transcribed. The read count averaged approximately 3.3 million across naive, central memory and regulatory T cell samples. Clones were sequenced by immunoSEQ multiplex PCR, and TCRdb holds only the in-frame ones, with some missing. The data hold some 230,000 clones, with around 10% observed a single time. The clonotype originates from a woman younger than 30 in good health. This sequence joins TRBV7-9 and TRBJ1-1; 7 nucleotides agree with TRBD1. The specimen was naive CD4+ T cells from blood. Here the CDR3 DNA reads TGTGCCAGCAGCCTTGGACAGGTGAACACTGAAGCTTTCTTT. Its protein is CASSLGQVNTEAFF.